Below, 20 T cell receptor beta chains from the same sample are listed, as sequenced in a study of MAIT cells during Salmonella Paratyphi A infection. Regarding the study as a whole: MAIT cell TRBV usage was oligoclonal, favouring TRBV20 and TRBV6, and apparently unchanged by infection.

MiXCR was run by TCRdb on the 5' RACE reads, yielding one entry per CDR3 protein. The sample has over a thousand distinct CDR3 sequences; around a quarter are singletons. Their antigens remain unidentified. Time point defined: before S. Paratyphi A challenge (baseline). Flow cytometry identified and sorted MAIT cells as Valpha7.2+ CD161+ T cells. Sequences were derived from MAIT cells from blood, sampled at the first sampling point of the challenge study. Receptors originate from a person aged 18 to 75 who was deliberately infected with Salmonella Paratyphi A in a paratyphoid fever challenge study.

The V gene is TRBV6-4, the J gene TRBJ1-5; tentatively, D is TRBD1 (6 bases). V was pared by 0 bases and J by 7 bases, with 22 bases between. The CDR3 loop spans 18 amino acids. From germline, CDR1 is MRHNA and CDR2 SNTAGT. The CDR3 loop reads CASSDSSGGATDTQPQHF. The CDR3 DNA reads TGTGCCAGCAGTGACTCGAGCGGGGGGGCGACAGATACGCAGCCCCAGCATTTT.

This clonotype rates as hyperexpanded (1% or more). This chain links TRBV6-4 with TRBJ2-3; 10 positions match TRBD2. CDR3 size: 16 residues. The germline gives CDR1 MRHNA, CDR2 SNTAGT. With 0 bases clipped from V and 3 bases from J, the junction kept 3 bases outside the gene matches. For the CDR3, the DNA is TGTGCCAGCAGTGACTCGAGCGGGGGGGCGACAGATACGCAGTATTTT. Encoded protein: CASSDSSGGATDTQYF.

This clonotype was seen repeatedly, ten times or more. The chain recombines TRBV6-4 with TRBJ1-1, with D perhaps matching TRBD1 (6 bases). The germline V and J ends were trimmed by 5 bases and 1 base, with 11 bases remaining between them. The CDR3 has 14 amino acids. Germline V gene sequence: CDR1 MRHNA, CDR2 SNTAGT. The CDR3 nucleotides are TGTGCCAGCAGTAGGGGGGGCGAGAACACTGAAGCTTTCTTT. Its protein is CASSRGGENTEAFF.

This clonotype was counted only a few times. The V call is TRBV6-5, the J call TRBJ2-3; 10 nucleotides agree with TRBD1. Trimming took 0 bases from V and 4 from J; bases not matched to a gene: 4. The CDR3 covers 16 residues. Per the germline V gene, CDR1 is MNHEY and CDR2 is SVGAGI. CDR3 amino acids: CASSYSGTGAADTQYF. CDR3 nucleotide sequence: TGTGCCAGCAGTTACTCGGGGACAGGGGCCGCAGATACGCAGTATTTT.

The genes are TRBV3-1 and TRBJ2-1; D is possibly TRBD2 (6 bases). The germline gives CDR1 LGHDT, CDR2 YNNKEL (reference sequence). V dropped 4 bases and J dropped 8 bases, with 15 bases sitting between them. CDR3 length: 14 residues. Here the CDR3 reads CASSRPGASDEQFF. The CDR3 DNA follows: TGTGCCAGCAGCCGTCCGGGAGCTAGCGATGAGCAGTTCTTC.

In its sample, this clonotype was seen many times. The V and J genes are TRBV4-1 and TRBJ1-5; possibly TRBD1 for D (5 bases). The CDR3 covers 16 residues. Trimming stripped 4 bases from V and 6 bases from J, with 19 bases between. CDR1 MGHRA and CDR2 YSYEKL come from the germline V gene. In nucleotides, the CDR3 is TGCGCCAGCAGCCCGACTGGATGGGGCGGGGGTCAGCCCCAGCATTTT. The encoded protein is CASSPTGWGGGQPQHF.

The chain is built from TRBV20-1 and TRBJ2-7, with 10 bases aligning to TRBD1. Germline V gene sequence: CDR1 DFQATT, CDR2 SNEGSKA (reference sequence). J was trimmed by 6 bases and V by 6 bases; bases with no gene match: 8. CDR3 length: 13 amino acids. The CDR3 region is CSADRDRGLEQYF. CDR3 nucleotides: TGCAGTGCAGACCGGGACAGGGGTCTCGAGCAGTACTTC.

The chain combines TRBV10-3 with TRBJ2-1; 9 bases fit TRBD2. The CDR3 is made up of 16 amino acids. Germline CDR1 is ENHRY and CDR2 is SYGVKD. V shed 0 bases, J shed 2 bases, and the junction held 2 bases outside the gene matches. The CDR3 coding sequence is TGTGCCATCAGTGAGTCGACTAGCGGAACCTACAATGAGCAGTTCTTC. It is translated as CAISESTSGTYNEQFF.

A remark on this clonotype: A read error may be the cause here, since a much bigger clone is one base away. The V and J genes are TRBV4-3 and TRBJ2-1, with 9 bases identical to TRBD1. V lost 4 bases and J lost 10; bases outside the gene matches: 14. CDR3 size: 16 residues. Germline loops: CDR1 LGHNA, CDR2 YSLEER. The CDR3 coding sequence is TGCGCCAGCAGCCTCGCCTCGGGGGACAGGGCCTACGAGCAGTTCTTC. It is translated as CASSLASGDRAYEQFF.

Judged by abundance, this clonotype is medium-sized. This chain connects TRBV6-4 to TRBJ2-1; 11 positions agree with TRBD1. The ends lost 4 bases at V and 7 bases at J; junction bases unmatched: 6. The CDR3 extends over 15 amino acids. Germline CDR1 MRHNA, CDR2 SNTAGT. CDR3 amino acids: CASSAGQGEGNEQFF. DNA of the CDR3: TGTGCCAGCAGTGCGGGACAGGGGGAAGGGAATGAGCAGTTCTTC.

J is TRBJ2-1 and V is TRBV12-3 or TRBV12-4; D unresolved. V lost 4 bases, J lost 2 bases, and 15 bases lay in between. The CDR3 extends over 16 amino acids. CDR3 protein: CASSSLGPETYNEQFF. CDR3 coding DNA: TGTGCCAGCAGTTCCTTGGGCCCGGAAACCTACAATGAGCAGTTCTTC.

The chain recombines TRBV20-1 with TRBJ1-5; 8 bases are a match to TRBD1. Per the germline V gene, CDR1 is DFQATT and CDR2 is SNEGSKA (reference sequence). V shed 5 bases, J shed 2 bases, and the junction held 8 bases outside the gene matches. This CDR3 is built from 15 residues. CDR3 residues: CSAHPGQGGNQPQHF. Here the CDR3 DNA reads TGCAGTGCTCATCCAGGACAGGGAGGCAATCAGCCCCAGCATTTT.

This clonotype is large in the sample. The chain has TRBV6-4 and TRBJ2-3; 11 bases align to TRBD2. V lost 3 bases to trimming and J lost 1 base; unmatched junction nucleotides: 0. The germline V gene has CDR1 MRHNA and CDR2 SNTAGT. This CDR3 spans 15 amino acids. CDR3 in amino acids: CASSETSGGTDTQYF. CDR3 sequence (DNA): TGTGCCAGCAGTGAGACTAGCGGGGGCACAGATACGCAGTATTTT.

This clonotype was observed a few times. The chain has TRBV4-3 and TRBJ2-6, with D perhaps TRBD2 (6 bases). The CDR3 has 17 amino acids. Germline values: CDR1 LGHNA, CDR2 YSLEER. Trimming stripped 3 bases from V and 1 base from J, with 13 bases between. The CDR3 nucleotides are TGCGCCAGCAGCCAGTCGGAGGCGGGGTCTGGGGCCAACGTCCTGACTTTC. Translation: CASSQSEAGSGANVLTF.

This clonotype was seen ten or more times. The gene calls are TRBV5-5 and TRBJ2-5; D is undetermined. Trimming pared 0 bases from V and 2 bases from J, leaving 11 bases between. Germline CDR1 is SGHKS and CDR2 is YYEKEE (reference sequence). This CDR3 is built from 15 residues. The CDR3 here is CASSLDLGRQETQYF. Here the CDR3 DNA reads TGTGCCAGCAGCTTGGATTTAGGACGGCAAGAGACCCAGTACTTC.

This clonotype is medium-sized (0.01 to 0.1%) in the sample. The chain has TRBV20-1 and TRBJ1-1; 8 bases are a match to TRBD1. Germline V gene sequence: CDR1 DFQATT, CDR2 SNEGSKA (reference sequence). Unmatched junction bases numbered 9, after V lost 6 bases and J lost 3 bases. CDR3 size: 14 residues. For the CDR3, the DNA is TGCAGTGCAGGGACAGGTGAGCAGCACACTGAAGCTTTCTTT. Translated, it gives CSAGTGEQHTEAFF.

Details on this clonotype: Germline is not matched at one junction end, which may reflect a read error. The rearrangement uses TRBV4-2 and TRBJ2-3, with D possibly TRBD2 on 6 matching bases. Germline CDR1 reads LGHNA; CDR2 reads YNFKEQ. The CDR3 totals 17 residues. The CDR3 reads CASSQSSSVGGADTKYW. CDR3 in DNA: TGTGCCAGCAGCCAATCCTCTAGCGTCGGAGGGGCAGATACGAAGTATTGG.

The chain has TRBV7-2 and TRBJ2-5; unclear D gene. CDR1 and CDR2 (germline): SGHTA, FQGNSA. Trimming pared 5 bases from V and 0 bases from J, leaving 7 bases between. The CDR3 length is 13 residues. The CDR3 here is CASSKSYQETQYF. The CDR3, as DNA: TGTGCCAGCAGCAAATCTTACCAAGAGACCCAGTACTTC.

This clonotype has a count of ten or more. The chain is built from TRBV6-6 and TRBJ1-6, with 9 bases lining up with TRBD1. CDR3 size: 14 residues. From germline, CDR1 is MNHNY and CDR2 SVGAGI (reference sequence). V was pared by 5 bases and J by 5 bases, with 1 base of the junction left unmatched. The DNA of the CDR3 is TGTGCCAGCAGTCGGACAGGGGATAATTCACCCCTCCACTTT. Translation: CASSRTGDNSPLHF.

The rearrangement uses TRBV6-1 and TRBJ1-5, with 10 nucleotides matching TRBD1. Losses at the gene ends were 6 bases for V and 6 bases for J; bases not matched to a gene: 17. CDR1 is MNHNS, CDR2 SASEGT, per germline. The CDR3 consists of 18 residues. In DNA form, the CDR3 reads TGTGCCAGCAGGGACGCGGGGACAGGGGCCGCGGTAACTCAGCCCCAGCATTTT. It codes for CASRDAGTGAAVTQPQHF.